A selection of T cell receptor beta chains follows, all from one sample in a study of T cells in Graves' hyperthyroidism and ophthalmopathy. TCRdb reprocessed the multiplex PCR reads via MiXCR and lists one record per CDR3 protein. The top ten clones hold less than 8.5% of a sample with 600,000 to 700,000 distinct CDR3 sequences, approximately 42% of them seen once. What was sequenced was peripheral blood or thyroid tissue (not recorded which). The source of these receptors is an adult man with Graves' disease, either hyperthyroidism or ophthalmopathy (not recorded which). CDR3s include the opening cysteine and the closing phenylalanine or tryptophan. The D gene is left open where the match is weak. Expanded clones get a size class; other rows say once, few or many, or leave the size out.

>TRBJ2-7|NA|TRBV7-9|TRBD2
TGTGCCAGCAGCCCTGACAGCGGGAGAGGTTACGAGCAGTACTTC
CASSPDSGRGYEQYF
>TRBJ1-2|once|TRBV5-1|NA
TGTGCCAGCAGCTTGCTTCGGGGGGACGCTAACTATGGCTACACCTTC
CASSLLRGDANYGYTF
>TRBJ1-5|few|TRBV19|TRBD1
TGTGCCAGTAGTCACGGACAGGGGGCCTTTCAGCCCCAGCATTTT
CASSHGQGAFQPQHF
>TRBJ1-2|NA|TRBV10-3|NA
TGTGCCATCAGTGAGGGGGGTACTGGCTACACCTTC
CAISEGGTGYTF
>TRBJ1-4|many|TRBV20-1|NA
TGCAGTGCTAGAGGCAGCGAAGAAAAACTGTTTTTT
CSARGSEEKLFF
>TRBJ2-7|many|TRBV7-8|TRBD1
TGTGCCAGCAGCAGGACAGGAGTCTCCTACGAGCAGTACTTC
CASSRTGVSYEQYF
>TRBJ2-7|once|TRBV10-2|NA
TGCGCCAGCAGTGAGGACAATGAGCAGTACTTC
CASSEDNEQYF
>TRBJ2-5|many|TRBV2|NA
TGTGCCAGCAGCAAAGCCCAAGAGACCCAGTACTTC
CASSKAQETQYF
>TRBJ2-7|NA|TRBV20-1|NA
TGCAGTGCTAGAGATAAAAAGTACGGCACTTACTCCTACGAGCAGTACTTC
CSARDKKYGTYSYEQYF
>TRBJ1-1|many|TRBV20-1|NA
TGCAGTGCTAGAGGAGGGGGGGAGTTGAACACTGAAGCTTTCTTT
CSARGGGELNTEAFF
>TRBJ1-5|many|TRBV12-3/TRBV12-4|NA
TGTGCCAGCAGCCGTGGGGGCACAGCCGGTCAGCCCCAGCATTTT
CASSRGGTAGQPQHF
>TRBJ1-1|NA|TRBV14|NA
TGTGCCAGCAAGCTGTGGGGGAACACTGAAGCTTTCTTT
CASKLWGNTEAFF
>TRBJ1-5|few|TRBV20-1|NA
TGCAGTGCTGGACAGCCGGAACGGCCCCAGCATTTT
CSAGQPERPQHF
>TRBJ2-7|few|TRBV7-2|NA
TGTGCCAGCAGCCGGGCCGGGCTTACCTACGAGCAGTACTTC
CASSRAGLTYEQYF
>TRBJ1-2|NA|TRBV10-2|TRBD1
TGCGCCAGCAGTCGGGACAGGGGCACGGTGGGTGGAGGCCACACCTTC
CASSRDRGTVGGGHTF
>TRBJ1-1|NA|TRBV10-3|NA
TGTGCCAGCAGTTACAGTCCGAGCATGAACACTGAAGCTTTCTTT
CASSYSPSMNTEAFF
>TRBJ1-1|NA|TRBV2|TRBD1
TGTGCCAGCAGTTTCACAGGAACAGGGGTGAGCACTGAAGCTTTCTTT
CASSFTGTGVSTEAFF
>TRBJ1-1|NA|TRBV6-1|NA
TGTGCCAGCATCCAAAGGGGTCACCCGAACACTGAAGCTTTCTTT
CASIQRGHPNTEAFF
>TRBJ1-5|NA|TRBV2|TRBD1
TGTGCCAGCAGGGGGACAGGGAGTAGCAATCAGCCCCAGCATTTT
CASRGTGSSNQPQHF
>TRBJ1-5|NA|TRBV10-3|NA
TGTGCCAAGATCGGGACCGGAGATCAGCCCCAGCATTTT
CAKIGTGDQPQHF
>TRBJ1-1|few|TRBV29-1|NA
TGCAGCGTTGAAGATCTGTCGAAGGACTTCATGAACACTGAAGCTTTCTTT
CSVEDLSKDFMNTEAFF
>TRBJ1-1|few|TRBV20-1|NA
TGCAGTGCTAGGGCGTTGAACACTGAAGCTTTCTTT
CSARALNTEAFF
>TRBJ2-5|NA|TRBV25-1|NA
TGTGCCAGCAGTCCGGGGGCCCGGCGGGAGACCCAGTACTTC
CASSPGARRETQYF
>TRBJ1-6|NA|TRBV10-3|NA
TGTGCCAGCGAACAGGGAGAGAATAATTCACCCCTCCACTTT
CASEQGENNSPLHF
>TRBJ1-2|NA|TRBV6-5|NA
TGTGCCAGCAGTTACTCGGGGGGAGCTAACTATGGCTACACCTTC
CASSYSGGANYGYTF
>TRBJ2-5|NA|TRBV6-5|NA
TGTGCCAGCAGGACCGTGTTTCAGCCGGAGACCCAGTACTTC
CASRTVFQPETQYF
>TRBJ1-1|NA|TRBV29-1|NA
TGCAGCCCGGATTCAGGTTTCATGAACACTGAAGCTTTCTTT
CSPDSGFMNTEAFF
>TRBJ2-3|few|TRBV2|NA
TGTGCCAGCAGGAAGGACACAGATACGCAGTATTTT
CASRKDTDTQYF
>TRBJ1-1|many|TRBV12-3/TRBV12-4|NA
TGTGCCAGCAGCCCAATTGACTCCGACACTGAAGCTTTCTTT
CASSPIDSDTEAFF
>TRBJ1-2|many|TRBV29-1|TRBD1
TGCAGCGTTGAATTCACGGGACAGGGTCGGCGCTACACCTTC
CSVEFTGQGRRYTF
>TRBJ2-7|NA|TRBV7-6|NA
TGTGCCAGCAGCCCAAGTCCGTCGGGGGGCCTCGTAGGAGAGCAGTACTTC
CASSPSPSGGLVGEQYF
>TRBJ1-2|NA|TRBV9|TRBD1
TGTGCCAGCAGCGTCCCGGACAGGGGGCGGGATGGCTACACCTTC
CASSVPDRGRDGYTF
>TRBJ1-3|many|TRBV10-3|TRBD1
TGTGCCATCAGCAAAGTGGACAGGCCTGAGGTTGGAAACACCATATATTTT
CAISKVDRPEVGNTIYF
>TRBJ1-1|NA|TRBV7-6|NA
TGTGCCAGCAGCTTAAGGACAGAGAACACTGAAGCTTTCTTT
CASSLRTENTEAFF
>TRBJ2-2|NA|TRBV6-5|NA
TGTGCCAGCAGTTACTTCATTGGGGGGCTCGACACCGGGGAGCTGTTTTTT
CASSYFIGGLDTGELFF
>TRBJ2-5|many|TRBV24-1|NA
TGTGCCACCAGTCAGGGGGAGACCCAGTACTTC
CATSQGETQYF
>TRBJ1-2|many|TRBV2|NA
TGTGCCAGCAGTCCCCAGGGCGAGGTCTTGGGCTACACCTTC
CASSPQGEVLGYTF
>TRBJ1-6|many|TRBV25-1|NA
TGTGCCAGCAGTGAATACAGGGTAAATTCACCCCTCCACTTT
CASSEYRVNSPLHF
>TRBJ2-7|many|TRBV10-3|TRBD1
TGTGCCATGGGACAGGGGGCCGGCGAGCAGTACTTC
CAMGQGAGEQYF
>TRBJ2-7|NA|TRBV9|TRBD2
TGTGCCAGCAGCGTAGGGGTCGGGGGGGCCAGGGAGCAGTACTTC
CASSVGVGGAREQYF
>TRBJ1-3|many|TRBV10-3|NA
TGTGCCATCAGTGAGAAGTTGAACTCTGGAAACACCATATATTTT
CAISEKLNSGNTIYF
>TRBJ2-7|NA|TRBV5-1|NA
TGCGCCAGCAGCTATACCCGGGCCCCCTCACCCTACGAGCAGTACTTC
CASSYTRAPSPYEQYF
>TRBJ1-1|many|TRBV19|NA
TGTGCCAGTAGAAAGAACACTGAAGCTTTCTTT
CASRKNTEAFF
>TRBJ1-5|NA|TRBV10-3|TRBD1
TGTGCCAGCAGTCAACAGGGGGCTGCGGGCAATCAGCCCCAGCATTTT
CASSQQGAAGNQPQHF
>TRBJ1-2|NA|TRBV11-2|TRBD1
TGTGCCAGCAGTCAAGGGGGCAACACCTTC
CASSQGGNTF